These 26 T cell receptor beta chains share one sample of origin, sequenced in a study of radiation and T cells in renal cell carcinoma. Here immunoSEQ multiplex PCR was the method, and the copy in TCRdb shows in-frame clones only, minus some. The sample records about 86,000 clones, approximately 86% being singletons. Described time point: blood 4 weeks post-SBRT, at nephrectomy. The treatment is: 15 Gy SBRT to primary tumor, nephrectomy 4 weeks later. Specimen: blood, collected from a patient whose treatment included radiotherapy and nephrectomy. The receptors here all came from a man in his fifties with renal cell carcinoma.

The V gene is TRBV4-1, the J gene TRBJ2-1; 8 bases map to TRBD2. Per the germline V gene, CDR1 is MGHRA and CDR2 is YSYEKL. With 4 bases clipped from V and 5 bases from J, the junction kept 7 bases outside the gene matches. CDR3 length equals 15 residues. The CDR3 is CASSLPGGRHNEQFF. CDR3 sequence (DNA): TGCGCCAGCAGCCTACCGGGGGGGCGTCACAATGAGCAGTTCTTC.

The rearrangement joins TRBV10-3 to TRBJ1-1; 9 positions agree with TRBD1. The CDR3 is 14 amino acids. Germline-derived CDR1 and CDR2 are ENHRY and SYGVKD. With 5 bases clipped from V and 5 bases from J, the junction kept 6 bases outside the gene matches. The CDR3 nucleotides are TGTGCCATCAGTCCCTCCGGGACAGGGACTGAAGCTTTCTTT. Amino acids: CAISPSGTGTEAFF.

The rearrangement joins TRBV18 to TRBJ2-2; D remains ambiguous. Trimming removed 4 bases from V and 4 bases from J, with 13 bases in between. The CDR3 contains 15 residues. CDR1 is KGHSH, CDR2 LQKENI, per germline. CDR3 residues: CASSQSDGRTGELFF. Here the CDR3 DNA reads TGTGCCAGCTCACAATCGGACGGACGCACCGGGGAGCTGTTTTTT.

This chain links TRBV30 with TRBJ1-4; D gene unclear. CDR1 is GTSNPN, CDR2 SVGIG, per germline (reference sequence). The CDR3 spans 14 residues. The V and J ends lost 0 bases and 3 bases respectively, with 8 bases between them. DNA for the CDR3: TGTGCCTGGAGTGTACTCGTATCTAATGAAAAACTGTTTTTT. Its translation: CAWSVLVSNEKLFF.

The chain joins TRBV5-1 to TRBJ2-7; no reliable D call. The CDR3 is made up of 13 amino acids. Germline values: CDR1 SGHRS, CDR2 YFSETQ. Trimming took off 1 base at V and 2 bases at J, with 7 bases between the two ends. The CDR3: CASSLLGTYEQYF. For the CDR3, the DNA is TGCGCCAGCAGCTTGTTAGGTACCTACGAGCAGTACTTC.

The chain carries TRBV5-5 and TRBJ2-5; 7 nucleotides agree with TRBD2. The CDR3 has 14 amino acids. The ends lost 1 base at V and 3 bases at J; junction bases unmatched: 3. The germline V gene has CDR1 SGHKS and CDR2 YYEKEE (reference sequence). CDR3 region: CASSLFAGEETQYF. The CDR3 bases are TGTGCCAGCAGCTTGTTTGCGGGGGAAGAGACCCAGTACTTC.

This chain connects TRBV30 to TRBJ2-5, with 8 bases identical to TRBD2. The length of the CDR3 is 14 residues. Germline values: CDR1 GTSNPN, CDR2 SVGIG (reference sequence). V gave up 6 bases and J gave up 6 bases; unmatched junction bases: 12. The CDR3 DNA is TGTGCCTGCCCTTCCGGGGGGGCCCTGAAGACCCAGTACTTC. Its protein is CACPSGGALKTQYF.

V gene TRBV30 combines with J gene TRBJ1-4; D is possibly TRBD1 (6 bases). The length of the CDR3 is 15 residues. Between the trimmed V and J ends, which lost 0 bases and 7 bases, there was a span of 15 bases. Germline CDR1 is GTSNPN and CDR2 is SVGIG (reference sequence). The DNA of the CDR3 is TGTGCCTGGAGTGTACCGGGGGCCCCAATTGAAAAACTGTTTTTT. Translating gives CAWSVPGAPIEKLFF.

This clone was seen many times. The chain couples TRBV6-6 to TRBJ1-6; possible D gene TRBD1, 6 bases. V lost 7 bases to trimming and J lost 8 bases, with 12 bases between them. CDR3 length: 13 residues. CDR1 is MNHNY and CDR2 is SVGAGI in the germline V gene (reference sequence). CDR3 loop: CASTKDSDSPLHF. CDR3 sequence (DNA): TGTGCCAGCACGAAGGACAGTGATTCACCCCTCCACTTT.

As to this clone: Additional DNA sequences in this sample encode the identical CDR3. The rearrangement joins TRBV19 to TRBJ1-1; 9 bases are shared with TRBD1. The germline CDR1 and CDR2 sequences are LNHDA and SQIVND (reference sequence). The V segment lost 5 bases and the J segment 0 bases; nucleotides outside the gene matches: 4. The CDR3 consists of 15 residues. This CDR3 is CASSPRTGVNTEAFF. CDR3 DNA sequence: TGTGCCAGTAGTCCACGGACAGGGGTGAACACTGAAGCTTTCTTT.

The CDR3 region has the DNA TGTGCCAGCAGCCACACCGTTGGGGACAAAAACATTCAGTACTTC. Translating it yields CASSHTVGDKNIQYF. The chain joins TRBV7-9 to TRBJ2-4; no clear D. This CDR3 is built from 15 residues. From germline, CDR1 is SEHNR and CDR2 FQNEAQ (reference sequence). V shed 5 bases and J shed 3 bases, with 14 bases lying between them.

This chain links TRBV12-5 with TRBJ2-3; 9 nucleotides line up with TRBD2. The CDR3 consists of 15 residues. V shed 7 bases and J 4 bases; nucleotides not matched to a gene: 9. CDR1 and CDR2 (germline): LGHNT, FRNRAP. The CDR3 here is CASAAQRGEADTQYF. The CDR3 coding sequence is TGTGCTAGTGCCGCGCAGCGGGGGGAAGCAGATACGCAGTATTTT.

The CDR3 nucleotides are TGTGCCAGTAGTATGACAACAGGGGGGGACACTGAAGCTTTCTTT. Residues: CASSMTTGGDTEAFF. The chain uses TRBV19 and TRBJ1-1; 8 nucleotides align to TRBD1. V shed 3 bases, J shed 3 bases, and the junction held 6 bases outside the gene matches. CDR3 length equals 15 residues. Germline V gene lookup returns CDR1 LNHDA and CDR2 SQIVND (reference sequence).

The sample holds one count of this clone. V is TRBV27 and J is TRBJ1-1, with D possibly matching TRBD1 (5 bases). CDR1 is MNHEY, CDR2 SMNVEV, per germline (reference sequence). The CDR3 length is 13 residues. V was clipped by 8 bases and J by 6 bases, with 16 bases between them. As DNA, the CDR3 is TGTGCCAGCGCGGGGCCCGGGGGGGCTGAAGCTTTCTTT. It translates to CASAGPGGAEAFF.

This clone was observed a few times. V usage is TRBV18 and J usage is TRBJ1-1, with TRBD1 identical over 8 bases. The CDR3 is 15 residues long. Germline lookup yields CDR1 KGHSH and CDR2 LQKENI. Trimming removed 3 bases from V and 1 base from J; junction bases left unmatched: 4. CDR3 residues: CASSPNGQGNTEAFF. The CDR3 DNA follows: TGTGCCAGCTCACCCAACGGACAGGGGAACACTGAAGCTTTCTTT.

The CDR3 bases are TGTGCCAGCTCACTTGGGACAGATACTGAAGCTTTCTTT. Encoded protein: CASSLGTDTEAFF. This chain uses TRBV18 with TRBJ1-1; 7 bases match TRBD1. This CDR3 spans 13 amino acids. CDR1 and CDR2 (germline): KGHSH, LQKENI. V lost 4 bases and J lost 5; bases outside the gene matches: 4.

V is TRBV9 and J is TRBJ2-3, with D perhaps TRBD2 (7 bases). Per germline, CDR1 SGDLS and CDR2 YYNGEE. The CDR3 totals 15 residues. Trimming took 0 bases from V and 5 from J, leaving 13 bases between them. The chain's CDR3 is CASSVEARGGDTQYF. In nucleotides, the CDR3 is TGTGCCAGCAGCGTAGAGGCTAGGGGGGGAGATACGCAGTATTTT.

V is TRBV7-2 and J is TRBJ1-1; a weak D match, TRBD1 (6 bases). The CDR3 runs 16 residues. V was shortened by 1 base and J by 12 bases, with 24 bases between the two germline ends. Germline CDR1 is SGHTA and CDR2 is FQGNSA. In DNA form, the CDR3 reads TGTGCCAGCAGCTTAGTGGGGGGCAGGGAGCAGGCTAAGCCTTTCTTT. Its translation is CASSLVGGREQAKPFF. Complete variable domain (other parts from reference TRBV7-2 and TRBJ1-1): GAGVSQSPSNKVTEKGKDVELRCDPISGHTALYWYRQSLGQGLEFLIYFQGNSAPDKSGLPSDRFSAERTGGSVSTLTIQRTQQEDSAVYLCASSLVGGREQAKPFFGQGTRLTVV.

V usage is TRBV2 and J usage is TRBJ2-2; 10 bases line up with TRBD2. V was pared by 6 bases and J by 4 bases, with 5 bases of the junction left unmatched. This CDR3 has 15 amino acids. CDR1 SNHLY and CDR2 FYNNEI come from the germline V gene. CDR3 sequence (DNA): TGTGCCAGCAGCCCCACTAGCGGGGCCACCGGGGAGCTGTTTTTT. Translated: CASSPTSGATGELFF.

V and J are TRBV7-3 and TRBJ2-1; 9 positions match TRBD1. Germline CDR1 SGHTA, CDR2 FQGTGA. The CDR3 extends over 15 amino acids. J lost 5 bases, V lost 5 bases, and 7 bases had no gene match. The CDR3 reads CASSPPGQGHNEQFF. CDR3 DNA: TGTGCCAGCAGCCCTCCGGGACAGGGCCACAATGAGCAGTTCTTC.

J is TRBJ2-4 and V is TRBV29-1; 7 bases line up with TRBD1. This CDR3 is 15 amino acids long. J lost 7 bases, V lost 2 bases, and 11 bases had no gene match. The germline V gene has CDR1 SQVTM and CDR2 ANQGSEA. For the CDR3, the DNA is TGCAGCGTTGAATTGGCAGGGGGATTAGCGAACATTCAGTACTTC. Amino acids: CSVELAGGLANIQYF.

The chain joins TRBV2 to TRBJ2-7; the D gene is possibly TRBD1 (5 bases). V dropped 5 bases and J dropped 5 bases, with 16 bases sitting between them. The CDR3 extends over 14 amino acids. Germline V CDR1 and CDR2: SNHLY, FYNNEI. In nucleotides, the CDR3 is TGTGCCAGCAGTCTCCTGCCAGGGCAGGACGAGCAGTACTTC. It encodes CASSLLPGQDEQYF.

This clone was seen only once. The chain has TRBV6-5 and TRBJ2-1, with a possible D match to TRBD1 (6 bases). This CDR3 is 14 amino acids long. V was clipped by 5 bases and J by 1 base, with 9 bases between them. Germline lookup yields CDR1 MNHEY and CDR2 SVGAGI. CDR3 nucleotides: TGTGCCAGCAGTCGACAGGATTCCTACAATGAGCAGTTCTTC. Translation: CASSRQDSYNEQFF.

The genes are TRBV5-1 and TRBJ2-7; D remains ambiguous. CDR1 is SGHRS and CDR2 is YFSETQ in the germline V gene. This CDR3 is built from 14 residues. Deletions cut 6 bases from V and 2 bases from J, with 15 bases between. The CDR3 loop reads CASTQEAATYEQYF. CDR3 bases: TGCGCCAGCACCCAAGAGGCGGCAACCTACGAGCAGTACTTC.

This clone was counted a single time. The chain carries TRBV5-1 and TRBJ1-3, with D possibly matching TRBD1 (6 bases). The CDR3 extends over 15 amino acids. V shed 4 bases and J shed 2 bases, with 13 bases lying between them. Germline CDR1 reads SGHRS; CDR2 reads YFSETQ. Here the CDR3 reads CASSPLGTPGNTIYF. The CDR3 DNA reads TGCGCCAGCAGCCCCCTTGGGACACCTGGAAACACCATATATTTT.

The chain has TRBV25-1 and TRBJ2-3, with TRBD1 matching over 10 bases. The CDR3 length is 14 residues. In germline, CDR1 is MGHDK, CDR2 SYGVNS. V was clipped by 8 bases and J by 5 bases; unmatched bases: 7. The CDR3 is CASSGTGAIDTQYF. CDR3 sequence (DNA): TGTGCCAGCTCCGGGACAGGGGCTATAGATACGCAGTATTTT.